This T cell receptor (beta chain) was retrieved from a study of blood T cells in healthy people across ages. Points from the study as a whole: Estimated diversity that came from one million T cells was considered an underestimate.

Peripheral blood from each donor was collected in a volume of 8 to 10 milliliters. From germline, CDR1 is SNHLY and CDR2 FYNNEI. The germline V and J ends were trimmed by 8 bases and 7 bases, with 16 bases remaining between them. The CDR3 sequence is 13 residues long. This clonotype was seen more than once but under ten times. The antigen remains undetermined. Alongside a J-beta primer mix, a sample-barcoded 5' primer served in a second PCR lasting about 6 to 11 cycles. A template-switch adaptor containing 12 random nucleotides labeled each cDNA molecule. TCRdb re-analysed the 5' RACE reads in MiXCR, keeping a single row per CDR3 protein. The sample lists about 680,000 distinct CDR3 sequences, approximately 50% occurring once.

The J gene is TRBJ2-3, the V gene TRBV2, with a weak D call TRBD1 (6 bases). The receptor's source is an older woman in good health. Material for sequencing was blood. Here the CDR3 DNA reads TGTGCCAGCCTAGGACAGCTGGGGAATACGCAGTATTTT. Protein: CASLGQLGNTQYF.